These T cell receptor beta chains were read from a single sample in a study of control samples from healthy donors and cancer patients. Libraries were prepared by immunoSEQ multiplex PCR; TCRdb keeps only in-frame clonotypes and omits some of them. The sample holds under 450,000 clones, 90% seen once. The sequenced sample consisted of PBMCs. Receptors were obtained from a man between 40 and 49 years old with head and neck cancer. CDR3s include the opening cysteine and the closing phenylalanine or tryptophan. D genes are given only for firm matches. Rows may omit the clone size; those that give it use once, few, many or a size class.

v_call,j_call,clone_size,d_call,cdr3_nt,cdr3_aa
TRBV11-3,TRBJ2-1,NA,NA,TGTGCCAGCAGCCTCGGATGGACCGGGAGCGATGAGCAGTTCTTC,CASSLGWTGSDEQFF
TRBV19,TRBJ1-5,once,NA,TGTGCCAGTAGTATCTTCAGGGGAGAGCCCCAGCATTTT,CASSIFRGEPQHF
TRBV7-9,TRBJ2-3,NA,TRBD1,TGTGCCAGCAGCTCATTGGGACAGGGGCCCACAGATACGCAGTATTTT,CASSSLGQGPTDTQYF
TRBV5-1,TRBJ2-2,NA,TRBD1,TGCGCCAGCGGGGTGGCAGGGGGCGACACCGGGGAGCTGTTTTTT,CASGVAGGDTGELFF
TRBV28,TRBJ1-1,NA,NA,TGTGCCAGCAGCCCCGGGGGATTACGAACTGAAGCTTTCTTT,CASSPGGLRTEAFF
TRBV6-5,TRBJ1-1,once,NA,TGTGCCAGCAGTTACTCTAGGGACAACACTGAAGCTTTCTTT,CASSYSRDNTEAFF
TRBV30,TRBJ1-5,NA,NA,TGTGCCTGGGGTGGCCCAACCCAGCATTTT,CAWGGPTQHF
TRBV15,TRBJ2-1,NA,NA,TGTGCCACCAGCATCAGTGGGGGGTTATTCGACAATGAGCAGTTCTTC,CATSISGGLFDNEQFF
TRBV6-1,TRBJ2-3,NA,NA,TGTGCCAGCAGTGAAATTTACCCGGGGCGAGGGTCCCGGGTGAGTGACGACTCAGATACGCAGTATTTT,CASSEIYPGRGSRVSDDSDTQYF
TRBV6-5,TRBJ1-5,NA,TRBD1,TGTGCCAGCAGGCAGGGGGCCAATCAGCCCCAGCATTTT,CASRQGANQPQHF
TRBV28,TRBJ2-7,NA,TRBD2,TGTGCCAGCAGCCATGGGGGGGACCTCTACGAGCAGTACTTC,CASSHGGDLYEQYF
TRBV19,TRBJ1-1,NA,NA,TGTGCCAGTAGTGTTTCTGGGCTTCGGAACACTGAAGCTTTCTTT,CASSVSGLRNTEAFF
TRBV27,TRBJ1-2,NA,NA,TGTGCCAGCAGTAAGGACAGCCGACCCTTCACAAACTATGGCTACACCTTC,CASSKDSRPFTNYGYTF
TRBV11-3,TRBJ2-2,NA,TRBD1,TGTGCCAGCAGTAACCCCCGACAGGGGGCGGACACCGGGGAGCTGTTTTTT,CASSNPRQGADTGELFF
TRBV10-3,TRBJ1-4,NA,TRBD1,TGTGCCATCAGCGAGACAGGGGTCATCAGTGAAAAACTGTTTTTT,CAISETGVISEKLFF
TRBV27,TRBJ2-2,NA,TRBD2,TGTGCCAGCAGTTTATCTCAGGCAGGGAGGGGAAGGGAGCTGTTTTTT,CASSLSQAGRGRELFF
TRBV7-9,TRBJ2-7,NA,NA,TGTGCCAGCAGTTCGCAGGCCTACGAGCAGTACTTC,CASSSQAYEQYF
TRBV5-1,TRBJ2-3,NA,NA,TGCGCCAGCAGCGCCGGCGAGGGATTGAGCACAGATACGCAGTATTTT,CASSAGEGLSTDTQYF
TRBV18,TRBJ1-5,NA,NA,TGTGCCAGCTCACCACTCCGAGGGGCTCAGCCCCAGCATTTT,CASSPLRGAQPQHF
TRBV7-9,TRBJ1-2,NA,NA,TGTGCCAGCAGCTTTCGGGACGGCGCTTTGAGGACCTTC,CASSFRDGALRTF
TRBV10-3,TRBJ2-1,few,NA,TGTGCCATCAGCCTACAAGGGGGACAAACGAGCTCCTACAATGAGCAGTTCTTC,CAISLQGGQTSSYNEQFF
TRBV14,TRBJ2-7,NA,NA,TGTGCCAGCAGCCTCGGGACTCGGGGCCTCGGCGAGCAGTACTTC,CASSLGTRGLGEQYF
TRBV10-2,TRBJ1-1,NA,NA,TGCGCCAGCCAAGAGATTGTCCGCACTGAAGCTTTCTTT,CASQEIVRTEAFF
TRBV11-3,TRBJ2-5,NA,TRBD2,TGTGCCAGCAGCTTGGGACTAGCGGGGGGTCAAGAGACCCAGTACTTC,CASSLGLAGGQETQYF
TRBV11-2,TRBJ1-5,NA,NA,TGTGCCAGCAGCTTAGAGAAAGATCAGCCCCAGCATTTT,CASSLEKDQPQHF
TRBV5-1,TRBJ2-1,NA,TRBD1,TGCGCCAGCAGCTTGATGGGACAGGGATTGGATGAGCAGTTCTTC,CASSLMGQGLDEQFF